The present TCR beta chain was sequenced within a study of OX40 agonist ivuxolimab in advanced cancers. As for the study more broadly: Ivuxolimab was an agonistic, fully human IgG2 monoclonal antibody directed against OX40 (CD134), a costimulatory receptor. In the dose-escalation cohort, 75% to 90% of patients were male, and the mean age was around 60 years with a range of roughly 23 to 90. Partial responses occurred in three dose-escalation patients: two with cutaneous melanoma and one with hepatocellular carcinoma. Peripheral TCRbeta sequencing aimed to test whether ivuxolimab altered TCR sequence diversity and caused clonal T-cell expansion. The paper describes the monotherapy dose-escalation part (N ≈ 51 patients) of the phase I trial of ivuxolimab. Among the roughly 50 dose-escalation patients, approximately 20 had hepatocellular carcinoma, roughly 15 melanoma, 9 renal cell carcinoma and 9 head and neck cancer. Patients were allowed to have had prior anti-PD-1, anti-PD-L1 or anti-CTLA-4 therapy, and around 37% of the dose-escalation patients had previously received checkpoint inhibitors. Intravenous ivuxolimab was administered to patients every 2 weeks at six dose levels: 0.01, 0.1, 0.3, 1.5, 3 and 10 mg/kg. The paper as a whole reports these results and caveats: After ivuxolimab, more expanded clones were found on average in CD8+ T cells than in CD4+ T cells. Partial responders in the 0.1-3.0 mg/kg groups had among the lowest normalized peripheral clonal expansion, especially among CD8+ T cells. Low levels of normalized T-cell clonal expansion were also seen in some patients who did not respond. At doses of 0.1 to 3.0 mg/kg, clonal expansion of both CD4+ and CD8+ blood T cells was observed from baseline to week 6. Antigen specificity was not determined for the clonally expanded peripheral T cells.

Points on this clone: The antigen this receptor binds is unknown. There are no base qualities to consult, and no much larger clone falls within one base.

The V end loses 5 bases and the J end loses 1 base, and a stretch of 9 bases separates them. The CDR3 starts with the cysteine, ends with the phenylalanine, and has 14 residues. The only DNA kept is the CDR3, 42 bases in frame from the first base. Via the germline V gene (reference sequence), CDR1 is MNHEY and CDR2 SMNVEV. Patients with a history of autoimmune disease or receiving systemic immunosuppression were excluded from the trial. Peripheral blood for TCR sequencing was drawn from every dose cohort at baseline, at cycle 4 day 1 and at cycle 7 day 1. The samples were taken from a phase I, first-in-human, multicenter, open-label dose-escalation trial of ivuxolimab. Adults with locally advanced or metastatic melanoma, renal cell, hepatocellular, or head and neck squamous cell carcinoma were enrolled in the trial. Before TCR sequencing, CD4+ T cells and CD8+ T cells were sorted from peripheral blood as separate populations.

Genomic DNA was extracted from sorted cells for sequencing of the TCRbeta CDR3 region. The immunoSEQ Assay was used for sequencing of TCRbeta CDR3 regions. Imported from immuneACCESS, the table was reduced by TCRdb to in-frame sequences with V and J called. These copies leave out some clones; in studies compared against another copy, an unresolved V gene accounts for under half, and the cause of the remainder is not known. The sample has 20,000 to 30,000 clones on record, around 79% of them singletons. The ten biggest clones cover more than 2% of the sample. Rearrangement joined TRBV27 to TRBJ1-3; the D gene lacks a confident call. The sequence derives from an adult with an advanced solid tumor such as melanoma, head and neck, liver or kidney cancer. Sequenced here: CD4+ or CD8+ T cells sorted from blood, sampled in a trial of the OX40 agonist ivuxolimab. The DNA is as follows: TGTGCCAGCAGTGGGAGGGTTTCTGGAAACACCATATATTTT. Translated, it gives CASSGRVSGNTIYF.